This TCR beta chain was sequenced during a study of blood T cell repertoires in COVID-19. Study-level information: Sites across the United States, Italy and Spain contributed samples from acute and convalescent COVID-19. Sources were T cells, B-cell-depleted T cells, or PBMCs; the material itself was cDNA or gDNA.

CDR3 size: 14 residues. After removal of 5 bases from V and 7 bases from J, the junction contained 8 bases not matched to a gene. CDR1 and CDR2 from the germline V gene are MNHEY and SVGAGI. Sequencing used immunoSEQ multiplex PCR; TCRdb keeps in-frame clones, though not all of them. The sample has approximately 300,000 clones, about nine tenths seen once; the top ten hold about 2.7%. Everyone who took part was 18 to 89 years old, and they came from 24 US areas. Clinical histories supplied by participants themselves formed the basis of cohort assignment. The sample consisted of PBMCs or T cells enriched from blood (not recorded which). The sequence came from a young woman who had recovered from COVID-19. The chain uses TRBV6-5 and TRBJ1-2; 9 positions match TRBD1. The CDR3 region has the DNA TGTGCCAGCAGTCGAACAGGGGGCGGGTTTGGCTACACCTTC. Its translation: CASSRTGGGFGYTF.